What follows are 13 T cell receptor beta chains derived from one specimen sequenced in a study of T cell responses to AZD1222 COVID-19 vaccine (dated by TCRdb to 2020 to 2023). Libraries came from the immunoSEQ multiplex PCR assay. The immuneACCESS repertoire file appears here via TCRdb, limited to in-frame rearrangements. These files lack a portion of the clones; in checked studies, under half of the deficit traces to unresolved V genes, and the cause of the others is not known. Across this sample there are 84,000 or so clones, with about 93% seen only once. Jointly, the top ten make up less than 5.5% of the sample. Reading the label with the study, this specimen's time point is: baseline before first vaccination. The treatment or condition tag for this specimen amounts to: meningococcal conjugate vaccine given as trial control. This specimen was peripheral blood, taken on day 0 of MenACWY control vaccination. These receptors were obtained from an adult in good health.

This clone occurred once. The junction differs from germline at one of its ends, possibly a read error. In DNA, the CDR3 is TGTGCCAGCAGCGAAGGACAGGACTTCTCCAACGAGCAGTACTTC. It yields the protein CASSEGQDFSNEQYF. The V gene is TRBV7-9, the J gene TRBJ2-7, with TRBD1 matching over 7 bases. CDR1 is SEHNR and CDR2 is FQNEAQ in the germline V gene (reference sequence). The CDR3 runs 15 residues.

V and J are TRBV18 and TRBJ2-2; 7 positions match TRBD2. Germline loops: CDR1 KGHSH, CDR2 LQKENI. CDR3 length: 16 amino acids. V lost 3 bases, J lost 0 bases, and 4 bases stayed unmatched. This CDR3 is CASSPASGPNTGELFF. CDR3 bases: TGTGCCAGCTCACCGGCTAGCGGTCCGAACACCGGGGAGCTGTTTTTT. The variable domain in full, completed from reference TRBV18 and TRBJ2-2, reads NAGVMQNPRHLVRRRGQEARLRCSPMKGHSHVYWYRQLPEEGLKFMVYLQKENIIDESGMPKERFSAEFPKEGPSILRIQQVVRGDSAAYFCASSPASGPNTGELFFGEGSRLTVL.

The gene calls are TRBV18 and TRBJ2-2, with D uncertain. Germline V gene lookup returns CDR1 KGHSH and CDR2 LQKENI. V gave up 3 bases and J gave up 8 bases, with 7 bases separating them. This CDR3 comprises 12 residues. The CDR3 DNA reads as TGTGCCAGCTCACCCCAAAATGGGGAGCTGTTTTTT. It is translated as CASSPQNGELFF.

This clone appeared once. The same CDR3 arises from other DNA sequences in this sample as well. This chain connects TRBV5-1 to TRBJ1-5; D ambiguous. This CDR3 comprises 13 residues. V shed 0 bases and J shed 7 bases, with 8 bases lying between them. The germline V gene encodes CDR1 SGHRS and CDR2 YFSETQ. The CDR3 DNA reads TGCGCCAGCAGCTTGGAGGGTGGCCAGCCCCAGCATTTT. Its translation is CASSLEGGQPQHF.

The CDR3 DNA sequence: TGCGCCAGCAGCGAACGGGCGGGCTCCTATAATTCACCCCTCCACTTT. Translation: CASSERAGSYNSPLHF. The V and J genes are TRBV5-1 and TRBJ1-6; D ambiguous. Germline values: CDR1 SGHRS, CDR2 YFSETQ. V lost 4 bases, J lost 0 bases, and 11 bases lay in between. The CDR3 consists of 16 residues.

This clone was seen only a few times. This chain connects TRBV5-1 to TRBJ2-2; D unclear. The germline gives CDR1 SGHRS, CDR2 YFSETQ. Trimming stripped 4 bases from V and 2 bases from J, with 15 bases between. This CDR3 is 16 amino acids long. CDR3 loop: CASSRNPLPNTGELFF. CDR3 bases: TGCGCCAGCAGCAGGAACCCCCTACCTAACACCGGGGAGCTGTTTTTT.

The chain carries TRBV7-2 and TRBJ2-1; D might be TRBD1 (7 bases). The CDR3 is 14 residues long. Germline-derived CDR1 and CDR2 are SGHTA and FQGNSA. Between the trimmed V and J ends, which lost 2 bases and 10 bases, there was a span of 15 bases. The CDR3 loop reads CASSLSPAGGEQFF. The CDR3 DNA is TGTGCCAGCAGCTTATCACCGGCAGGGGGGGAGCAGTTCTTC.

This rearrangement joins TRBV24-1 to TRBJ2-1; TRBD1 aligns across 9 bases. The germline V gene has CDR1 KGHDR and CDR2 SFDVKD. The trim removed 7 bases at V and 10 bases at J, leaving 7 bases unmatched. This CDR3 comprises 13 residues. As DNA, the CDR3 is TGTGCCACCAGGGGACAGGGCATAGGGGAGCAGTTCTTC. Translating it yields CATRGQGIGEQFF.

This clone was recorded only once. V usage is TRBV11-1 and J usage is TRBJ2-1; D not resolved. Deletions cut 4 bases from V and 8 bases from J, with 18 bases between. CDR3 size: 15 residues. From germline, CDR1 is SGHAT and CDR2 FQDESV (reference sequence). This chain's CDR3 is CASSSPQLVRDEQFF. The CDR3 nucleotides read TGTGCCAGCAGCTCCCCTCAGCTAGTTCGCGATGAGCAGTTCTTC. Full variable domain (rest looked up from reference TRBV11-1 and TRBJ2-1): EAEVAQSPRYKITEKSQAVAFWCDPISGHATLYWYRQILGQGPELLVQFQDESVVDDSQLPKDRFSAERLKGVDSTLKIQPAELGDSAMYLCASSSPQLVRDEQFFGPGTRLTVL.

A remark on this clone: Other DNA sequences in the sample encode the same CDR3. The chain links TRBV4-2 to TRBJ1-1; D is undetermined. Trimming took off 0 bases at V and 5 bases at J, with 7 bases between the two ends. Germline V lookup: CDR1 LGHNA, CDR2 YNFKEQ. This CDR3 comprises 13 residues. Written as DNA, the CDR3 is TGTGCCAGCAGCCAAGATCTGGGAACTGAAGCTTTCTTT. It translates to CASSQDLGTEAFF.

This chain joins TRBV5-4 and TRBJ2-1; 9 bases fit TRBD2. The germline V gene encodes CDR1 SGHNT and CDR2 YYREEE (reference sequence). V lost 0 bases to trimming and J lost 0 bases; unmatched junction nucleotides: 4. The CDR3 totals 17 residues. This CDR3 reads CASSLGLAGSSYNEQFF. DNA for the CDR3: TGTGCCAGCAGCTTGGGCCTAGCGGGGAGCTCCTACAATGAGCAGTTCTTC.

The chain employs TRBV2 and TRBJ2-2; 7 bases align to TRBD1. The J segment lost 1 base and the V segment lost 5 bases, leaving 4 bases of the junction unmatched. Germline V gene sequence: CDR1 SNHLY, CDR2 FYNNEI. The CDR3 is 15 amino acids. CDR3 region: CASSPDRVNTGELFF. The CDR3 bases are TGTGCCAGCAGTCCAGACAGGGTGAACACCGGGGAGCTGTTTTTT. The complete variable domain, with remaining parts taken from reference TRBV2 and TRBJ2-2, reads EPEVTQTPSHQVTQMGQEVILRCVPISNHLYFYWYRQILGQKVEFLVSFYNNEISEKSEIFDDQFSVERPDGSNFTLKIRSTKLEDSAMYFCASSPDRVNTGELFFGEGSRLTVL.

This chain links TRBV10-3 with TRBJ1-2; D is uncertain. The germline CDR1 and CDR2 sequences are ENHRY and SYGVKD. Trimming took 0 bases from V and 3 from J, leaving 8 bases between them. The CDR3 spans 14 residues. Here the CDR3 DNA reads TGTGCCATCAGTGAGTCGAACCGAGACTATGGCTACACCTTC. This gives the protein CAISESNRDYGYTF.